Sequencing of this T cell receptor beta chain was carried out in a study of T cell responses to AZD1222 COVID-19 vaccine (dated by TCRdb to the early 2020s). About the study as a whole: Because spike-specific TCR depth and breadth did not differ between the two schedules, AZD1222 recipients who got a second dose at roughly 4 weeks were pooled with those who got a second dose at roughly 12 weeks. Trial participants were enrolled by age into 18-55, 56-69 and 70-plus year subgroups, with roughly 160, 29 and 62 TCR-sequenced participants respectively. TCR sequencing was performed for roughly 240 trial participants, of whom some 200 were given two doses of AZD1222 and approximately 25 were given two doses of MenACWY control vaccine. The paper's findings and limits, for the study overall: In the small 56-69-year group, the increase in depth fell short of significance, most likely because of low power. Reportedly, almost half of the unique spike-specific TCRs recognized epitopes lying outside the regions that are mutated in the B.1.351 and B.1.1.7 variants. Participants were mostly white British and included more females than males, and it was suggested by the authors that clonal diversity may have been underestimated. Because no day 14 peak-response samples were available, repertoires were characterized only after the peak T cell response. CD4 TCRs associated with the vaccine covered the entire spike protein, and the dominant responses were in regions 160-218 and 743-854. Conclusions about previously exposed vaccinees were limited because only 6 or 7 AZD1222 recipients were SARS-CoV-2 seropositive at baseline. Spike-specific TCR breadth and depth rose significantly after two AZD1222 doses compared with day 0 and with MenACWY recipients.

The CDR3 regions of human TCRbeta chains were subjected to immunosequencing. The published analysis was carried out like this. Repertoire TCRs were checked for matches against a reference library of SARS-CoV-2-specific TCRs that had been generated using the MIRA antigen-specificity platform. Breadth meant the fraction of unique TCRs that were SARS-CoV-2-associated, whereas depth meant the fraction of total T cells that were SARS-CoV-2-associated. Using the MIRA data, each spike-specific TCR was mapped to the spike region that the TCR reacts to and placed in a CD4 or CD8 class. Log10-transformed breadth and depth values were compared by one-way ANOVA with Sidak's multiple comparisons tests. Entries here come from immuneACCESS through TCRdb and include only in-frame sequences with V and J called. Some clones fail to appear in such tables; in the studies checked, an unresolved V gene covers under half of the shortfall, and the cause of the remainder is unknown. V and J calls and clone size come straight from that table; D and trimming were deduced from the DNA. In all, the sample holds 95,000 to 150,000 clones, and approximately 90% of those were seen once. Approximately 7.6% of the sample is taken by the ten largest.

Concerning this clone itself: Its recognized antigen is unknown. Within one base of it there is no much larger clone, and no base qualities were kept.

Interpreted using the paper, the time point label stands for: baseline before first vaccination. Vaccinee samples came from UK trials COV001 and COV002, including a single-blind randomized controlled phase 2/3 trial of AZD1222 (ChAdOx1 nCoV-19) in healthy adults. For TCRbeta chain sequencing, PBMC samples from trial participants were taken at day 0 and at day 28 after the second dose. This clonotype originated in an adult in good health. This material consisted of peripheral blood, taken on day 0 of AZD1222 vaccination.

The nucleotide sequence reads as follows: TGTGCCAGCAGCGCCACCCCGGACCGGGAGCAGTACTTC. Protein translation: CASSATPDREQYF. The V and J genes are TRBV11-3 and TRBJ2-7; the D gene is not confidently resolved. The CDR3 contains 13 residues, cysteine and phenylalanine counted. The read is trimmed to its CDR3 DNA, 39 bases read in frame from base 1. Trimming removed 5 bases from V and 7 bases from J, leaving 15 bases between the germline ends. The germline V gene supplies CDR1 SGHNT and CDR2 YENEEA.